The sequence of this T cell receptor beta chain was determined in a study of T cells after yellow fever vaccination. Study findings and constraints: Among all clonotypes, a small share was observed in both CD4 and CD8 compartments. It was a weaker secondary response, yet one that peaked faster, at day 5 versus 15.

From the 5' RACE reads, TCRdb called clonotypes with MiXCR, one entry per CDR3 protein. The table lists more than 300,000 distinct CDR3 sequences, around a tenth of them singletons. CDR1 is MDHEN, CDR2 SYDVKM, per germline. Trimming left V 2 bases short and J 4 bases short, with 8 bases between. The CDR3 has 13 amino acids. A note on this clonotype: Its matching antigen is unknown.

The specimen was CD4+ T cells sorted from PBMCs, collected 45 days after the yellow fever booster vaccination. This rearrangement joins TRBV28 to TRBJ1-2; unclear D gene. The TCR comes from a man younger than 35 who received the YFV17D yellow fever vaccine. In DNA form, the CDR3 reads TGTGCCAGCAGTTTAGACGCGGCCTATGGCTACACCTTC. Protein: CASSLDAAYGYTF.